In this sample, the clone carrying this T cell receptor (beta chain) turned up many times. Data came from immunoSEQ multiplex PCR; TCRdb stores just in-frame clones and leaves some out. The repertoire consists of roughly 70,000 clones, with about 88% occurring once and the leading ten covering under 1.5%. There are 13 residues in the CDR3. The germline gives CDR1 SEHNR, CDR2 FQNEAQ (reference sequence). With 6 bases clipped from V and 6 bases from J, the junction kept 5 bases outside the gene matches. The data were obtained in a study of blood T cell repertoires in COVID-19. Study-level background: Acute and convalescent COVID-19 specimens originated in the United States, Italy and Spain.

The receptor comes from a human donor in a cohort sampled during active COVID-19. The V gene is TRBV7-9, the J gene TRBJ2-1; 7 nucleotides align to TRBD1. The sequenced sample consisted of peripheral blood. CDR3 DNA sequence: TGTGCCAGCAGACTAACAGGGGCCAATGAGCAGTTCTTC. Protein product: CASRLTGANEQFF. Drawing the rest from reference TRBV7-9 and TRBJ2-1, the complete variable domain is DTGVSQNPRHKITKRGQNVTFRCDPISEHNRLYWYRQTLGQGPEFLTYFQNEAQLEKSRLLSDRFSAERPKGSFSTLEIQRTEQGDSAMYLCASRLTGANEQFFGPGTRLTVL.